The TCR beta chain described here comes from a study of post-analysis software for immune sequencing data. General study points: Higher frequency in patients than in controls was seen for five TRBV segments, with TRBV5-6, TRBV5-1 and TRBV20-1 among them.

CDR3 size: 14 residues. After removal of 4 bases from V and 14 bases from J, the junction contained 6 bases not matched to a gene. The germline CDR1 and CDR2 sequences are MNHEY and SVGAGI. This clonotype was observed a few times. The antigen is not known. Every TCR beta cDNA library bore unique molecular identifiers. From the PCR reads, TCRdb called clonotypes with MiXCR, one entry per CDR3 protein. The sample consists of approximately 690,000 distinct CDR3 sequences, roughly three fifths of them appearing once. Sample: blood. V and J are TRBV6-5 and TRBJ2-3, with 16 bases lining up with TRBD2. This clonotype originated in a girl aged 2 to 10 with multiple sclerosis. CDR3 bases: TGTGCCAGCAGTTCGGGACTAGCGGGAGGGCCGTCGTATTTT. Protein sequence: CASSSGLAGGPSYF.